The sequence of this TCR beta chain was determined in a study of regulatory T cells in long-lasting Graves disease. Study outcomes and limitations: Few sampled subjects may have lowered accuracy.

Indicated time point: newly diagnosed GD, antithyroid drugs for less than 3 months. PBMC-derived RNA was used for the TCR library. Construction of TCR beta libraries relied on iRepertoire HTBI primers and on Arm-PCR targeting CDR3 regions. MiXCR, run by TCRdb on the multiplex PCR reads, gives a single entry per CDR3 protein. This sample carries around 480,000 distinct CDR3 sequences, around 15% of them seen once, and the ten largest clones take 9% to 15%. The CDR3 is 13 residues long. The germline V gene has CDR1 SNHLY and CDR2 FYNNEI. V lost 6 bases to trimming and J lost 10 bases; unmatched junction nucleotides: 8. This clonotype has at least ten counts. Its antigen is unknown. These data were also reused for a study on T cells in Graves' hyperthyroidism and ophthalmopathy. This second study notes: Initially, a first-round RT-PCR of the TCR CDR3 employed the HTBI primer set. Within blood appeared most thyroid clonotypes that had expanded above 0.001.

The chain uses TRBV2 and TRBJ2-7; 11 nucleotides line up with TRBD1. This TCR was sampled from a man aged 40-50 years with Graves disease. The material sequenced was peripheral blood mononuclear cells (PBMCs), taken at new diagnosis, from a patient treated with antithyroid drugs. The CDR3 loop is CASRGQGAILQYF. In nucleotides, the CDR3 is TGTGCCAGCAGAGGACAGGGGGCGATTTTACAGTACTTC.